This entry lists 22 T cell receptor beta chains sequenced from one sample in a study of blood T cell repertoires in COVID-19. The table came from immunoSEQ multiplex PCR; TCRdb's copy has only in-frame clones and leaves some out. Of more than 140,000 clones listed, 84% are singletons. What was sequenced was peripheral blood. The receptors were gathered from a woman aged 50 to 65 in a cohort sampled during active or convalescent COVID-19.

CDR3 in DNA: TGTGCCAGCAGCCAAGGGAGGATTAGCGGGGGGTGGGTGGAGACCCAGTACTTC. Protein sequence: CASSQGRISGGWVETQYF. The chain joins TRBV3-1 (or the pseudogene TRBV3-2) to TRBJ2-5; TRBD2 matches at 10 bases. J was trimmed by 5 bases and V by 1 base; bases with no gene match: 13. CDR1 and CDR2 from the germline V gene are LGHDT and YNNKEL (reference sequence). The CDR3 loop spans 18 amino acids.

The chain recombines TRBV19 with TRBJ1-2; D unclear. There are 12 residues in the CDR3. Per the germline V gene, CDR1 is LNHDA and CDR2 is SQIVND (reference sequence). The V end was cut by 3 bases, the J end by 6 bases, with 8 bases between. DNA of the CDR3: TGTGCCAGTAGTATTTGGGGAGATGGCTACACCTTC. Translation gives CASSIWGDGYTF.

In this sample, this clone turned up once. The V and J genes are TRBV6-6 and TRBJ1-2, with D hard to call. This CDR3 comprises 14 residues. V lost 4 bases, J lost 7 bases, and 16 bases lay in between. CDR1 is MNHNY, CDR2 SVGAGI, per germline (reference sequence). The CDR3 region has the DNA TGTGCCAGCAGTTCAGGCGGGTCCCGGACTGGCTACACCTTC. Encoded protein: CASSSGGSRTGYTF.

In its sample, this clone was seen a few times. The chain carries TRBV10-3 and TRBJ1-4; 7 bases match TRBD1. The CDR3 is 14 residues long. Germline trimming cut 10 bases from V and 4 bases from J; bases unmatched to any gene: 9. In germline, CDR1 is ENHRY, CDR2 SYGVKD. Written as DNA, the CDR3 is TGTGCCAGCCGGGACAGCTATATTAATGAAAAACTGTTTTTT. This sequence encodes CASRDSYINEKLFF.

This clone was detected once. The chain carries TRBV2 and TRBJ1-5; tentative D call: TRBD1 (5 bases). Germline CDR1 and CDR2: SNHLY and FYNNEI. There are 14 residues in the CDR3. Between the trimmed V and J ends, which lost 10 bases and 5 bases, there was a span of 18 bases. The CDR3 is CATRRPGVHQPQHF. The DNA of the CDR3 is TGTGCCACACGGCGTCCGGGGGTACATCAGCCCCAGCATTTT.

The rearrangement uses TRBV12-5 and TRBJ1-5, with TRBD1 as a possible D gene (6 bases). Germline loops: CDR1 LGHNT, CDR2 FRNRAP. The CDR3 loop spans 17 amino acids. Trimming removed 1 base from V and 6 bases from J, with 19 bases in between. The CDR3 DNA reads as TGTGCTAGTGGTTTGGGACGCGGGTGGACAGAGATTCAGCCCCAGCATTTT. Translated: CASGLGRGWTEIQPQHF.

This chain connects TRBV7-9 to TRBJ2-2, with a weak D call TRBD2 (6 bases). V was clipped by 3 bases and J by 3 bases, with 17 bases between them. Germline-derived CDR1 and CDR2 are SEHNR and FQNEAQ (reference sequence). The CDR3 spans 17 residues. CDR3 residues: CASSFPLGGTDTGELFF. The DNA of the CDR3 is TGTGCCAGCAGCTTTCCATTAGGCGGGACGGACACCGGGGAGCTGTTTTTT.

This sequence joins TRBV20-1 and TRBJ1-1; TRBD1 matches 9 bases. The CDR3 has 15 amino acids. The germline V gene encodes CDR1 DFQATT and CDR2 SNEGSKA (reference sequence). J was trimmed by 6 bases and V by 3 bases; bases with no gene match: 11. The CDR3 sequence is CSASMITGGYAEAFF. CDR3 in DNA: TGCAGTGCTAGTATGATTACAGGGGGCTATGCTGAAGCTTTCTTT.

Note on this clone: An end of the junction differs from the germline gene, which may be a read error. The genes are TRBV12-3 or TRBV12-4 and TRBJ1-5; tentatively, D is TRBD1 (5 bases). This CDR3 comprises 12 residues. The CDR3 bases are TGTGCCAGCGGAGGGACCAATCGGCCCCAGCATTTT. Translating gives CASGGTNRPQHF.

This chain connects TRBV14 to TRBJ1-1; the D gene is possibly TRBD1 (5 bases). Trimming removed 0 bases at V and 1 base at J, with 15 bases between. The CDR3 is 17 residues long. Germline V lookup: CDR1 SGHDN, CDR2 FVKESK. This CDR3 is CASSQDRGEGSNTEAFF. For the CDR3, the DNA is TGTGCCAGCAGCCAAGATCGGGGGGAGGGCTCGAACACTGAAGCTTTCTTT.

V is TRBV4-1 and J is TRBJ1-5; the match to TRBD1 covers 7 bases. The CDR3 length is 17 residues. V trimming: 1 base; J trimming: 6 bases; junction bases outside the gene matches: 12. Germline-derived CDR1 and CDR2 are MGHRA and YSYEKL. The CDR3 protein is CASSQVLSGTVLQPQHF. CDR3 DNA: TGCGCCAGCAGCCAAGTATTGTCTGGGACAGTTCTTCAGCCCCAGCATTTT.

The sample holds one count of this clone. CDR3 region: CSVEEGTGSHEQYF. For the CDR3, the DNA is TGCAGCGTTGAAGAAGGGACAGGGAGCCACGAGCAGTACTTC. The chain uses TRBV29-1 and TRBJ2-7, with 9 bases lining up with TRBD1. V shed 0 bases, J shed 5 bases, and the junction held 5 bases outside the gene matches. Per the germline V gene, CDR1 is SQVTM and CDR2 is ANQGSEA. This CDR3 has 14 residues.

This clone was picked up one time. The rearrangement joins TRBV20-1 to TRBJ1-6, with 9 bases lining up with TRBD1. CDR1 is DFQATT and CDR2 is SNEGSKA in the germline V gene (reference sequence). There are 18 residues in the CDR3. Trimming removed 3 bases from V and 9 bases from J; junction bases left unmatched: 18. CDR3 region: CSASLWAGQGISSSPLHF. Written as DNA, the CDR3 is TGCAGTGCTAGTTTGTGGGCCGGACAGGGGATAAGCTCTTCACCCCTCCACTTT.

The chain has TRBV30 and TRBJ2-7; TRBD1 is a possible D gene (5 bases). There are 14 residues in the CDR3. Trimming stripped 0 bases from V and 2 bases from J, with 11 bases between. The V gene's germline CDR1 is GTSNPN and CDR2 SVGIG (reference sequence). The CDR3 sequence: CAWSVSRAPYEQYF. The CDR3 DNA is TGTGCCTGGAGTGTATCCAGGGCACCCTACGAGCAGTACTTC. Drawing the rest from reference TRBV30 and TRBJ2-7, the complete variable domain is SQTIHQWPATLVQPVGSPLSLECTVEGTSNPNLYWYRQAAGRGLQLLFYSVGIGQISSEVPQNLSASRPQDRQFILSSKKLLLSDSGFYLCAWSVSRAPYEQYFGPGTRLTVT.

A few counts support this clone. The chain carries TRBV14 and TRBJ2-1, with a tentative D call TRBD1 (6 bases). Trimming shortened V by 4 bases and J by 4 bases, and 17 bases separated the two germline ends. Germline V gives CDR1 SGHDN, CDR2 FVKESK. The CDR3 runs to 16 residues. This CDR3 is CASSPIGQQFYNEQFF. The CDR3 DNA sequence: TGTGCCAGCAGCCCGATAGGACAGCAGTTTTACAATGAGCAGTTCTTC.

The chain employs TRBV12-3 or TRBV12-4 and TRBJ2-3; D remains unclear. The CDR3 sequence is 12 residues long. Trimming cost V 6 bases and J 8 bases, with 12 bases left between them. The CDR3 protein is CASRDRVGTQYF. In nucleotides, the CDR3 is TGTGCCAGCAGGGATCGGGTCGGTACGCAGTATTTT.

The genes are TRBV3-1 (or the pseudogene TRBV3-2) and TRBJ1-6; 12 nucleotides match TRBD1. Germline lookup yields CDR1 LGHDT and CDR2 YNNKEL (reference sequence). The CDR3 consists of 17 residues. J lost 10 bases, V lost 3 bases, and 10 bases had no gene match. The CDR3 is CASSHRDRGHLGSPLHF. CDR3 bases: TGTGCCAGCAGCCACCGGGACAGGGGGCACCTTGGGTCACCCCTCCACTTT.

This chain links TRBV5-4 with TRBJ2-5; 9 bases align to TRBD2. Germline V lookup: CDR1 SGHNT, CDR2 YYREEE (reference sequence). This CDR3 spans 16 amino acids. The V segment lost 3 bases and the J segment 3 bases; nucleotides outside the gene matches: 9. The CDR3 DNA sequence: TGTGCCAGCAGCTCCGAGCCGCGGGGGGGCAAAGAGACCCAGTACTTC. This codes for CASSSEPRGGKETQYF.

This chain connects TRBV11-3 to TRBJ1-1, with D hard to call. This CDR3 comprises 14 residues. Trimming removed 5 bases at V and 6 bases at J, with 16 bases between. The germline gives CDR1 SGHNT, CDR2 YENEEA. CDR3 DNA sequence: TGTGCCAGCAGCCCAGGATACAGATCCTCTGAAGCTTTCTTT. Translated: CASSPGYRSSEAFF.

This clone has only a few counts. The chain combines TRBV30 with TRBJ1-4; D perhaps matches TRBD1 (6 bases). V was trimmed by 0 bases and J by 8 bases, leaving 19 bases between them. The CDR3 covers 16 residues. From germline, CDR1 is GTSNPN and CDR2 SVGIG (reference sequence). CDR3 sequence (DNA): TGTGCCTGGAGTGTAAAATTCGGGGCAGGGGTCGAAAAACTGTTTTTT. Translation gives CAWSVKFGAGVEKLFF. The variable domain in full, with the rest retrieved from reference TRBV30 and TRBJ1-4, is SQTIHQWPATLVQPVGSPLSLECTVEGTSNPNLYWYRQAAGRGLQLLFYSVGIGQISSEVPQNLSASRPQDRQFILSSKKLLLSDSGFYLCAWSVKFGAGVEKLFFGSGTQLSVL.

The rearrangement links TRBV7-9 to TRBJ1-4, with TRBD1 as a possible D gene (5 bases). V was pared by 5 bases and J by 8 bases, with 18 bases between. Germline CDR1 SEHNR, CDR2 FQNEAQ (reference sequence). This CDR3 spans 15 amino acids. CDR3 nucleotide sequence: TGTGCCAGCAGCCTAACCGTGGGGGGTGGGGAAAAACTGTTTTTT. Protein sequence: CASSLTVGGGEKLFF.

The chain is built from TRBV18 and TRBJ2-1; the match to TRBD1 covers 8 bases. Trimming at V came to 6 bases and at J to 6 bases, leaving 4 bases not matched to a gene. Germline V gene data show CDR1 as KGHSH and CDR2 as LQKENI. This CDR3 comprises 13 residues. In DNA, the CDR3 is TGTGCCAGCTCGGAAGGGACAGGCAATGAGCAGTTCTTC. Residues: CASSEGTGNEQFF.